This T cell receptor beta chain emerged from a study of blood T cell repertoires in COVID-19 (dated by TCRdb to about 2020). The study in broad terms: The collaborator samples originated in the United States, Italy and Spain and spanned the acute and convalescent phases of COVID-19. The prospective study material was composed of cDNA or gDNA derived from T cells, B-cell-depleted T cells, or PBMCs. The dataset comprised deeply sampled blood TCRbeta repertoires from subjects exposed to, actively infected with, or recovered from COVID-19. The repertoires were released in a freely available public database meant as a resource for research on the immune response to SARS-CoV-2. Samples were obtained from the ongoing ImmuneRACE study (first 160 participants) and from over 1,000 subjects provided by 6 global collaborators. The sample metadata nearly always contained a de-identified subject ID, COVID-19 status, age in years and sex. Where HLA class I and class II types were available, the types were taken from metadata supplied by the sample provider, not from assay-based typing.

From its cysteine to its phenylalanine, the CDR3 spans 15 amino acids. The read is trimmed to its CDR3 DNA, 45 bases read in frame from base 1. CDR1 and CDR2 (SGHNT, YYREEE) derive from the germline V gene (reference sequence). Relative to germline, V is missing 6 bases and J is missing 4 bases, with 9 bases of the junction outside any gene match. The immunoSEQ Assay, a bias-controlled multiplex PCR, was used to amplify TCRbeta CDR3 regions from genomic DNA. The paper's data handling went like this. Nucleated cell counts per sample were estimated from amplification of reference gene primers within the assay. To quantify the absolute abundance of each unique TCRbeta CDR3 rearrangement, sequence reads were collapsed and filtered. For each sample, productive Simpson clonality was calculated as the square root of Simpson's diversity index over productive rearrangements. This immuneACCESS table, as held by TCRdb, lists in-frame sequences with V and J called but not all clones. Of the missing ones, under half trace to an unresolved V gene in checked studies; the others have no known cause. D and trimming were read from the DNA, whereas the V and J calls and clone size are those reported in that table. This sample gives fewer than 350,000 clones in total; about 90% of them show up just once. The ten biggest clones cover approximately 1.5% of the sample.

Results the study describes overall, beyond this receptor: The amount of clinical and demographic metadata varied by source and participant and was provided uncurated.

Enrolling through a virtual design, the prospective study's participants ranged in age from roughly 18 to 89 years and lived across 24 United States geographic areas. In the prospective study, participants were assigned to cohorts based on the clinical history participants reported in a screening survey and a study questionnaire. Each participant in the prospective study had whole blood, serum and a nasopharyngeal or oropharyngeal swab collected by mobile phlebotomists. Prospective study participants could optionally give additional blood draws and questionnaires over an approximately two-month period. Before DNA extraction, blood samples from the prospective study were shipped at room temperature or frozen. As concerns this clone: No cognate antigen has been identified for it. No quality values exist for individual bases; no much larger clone is one base distant.

Recombination joined TRBV5-4 with TRBJ2-3, with 9 bases aligning to TRBD1. This clonotype originated in a woman aged 18-35 years with acute COVID-19. The specimen sequenced was PBMCs or T cells enriched from blood (not recorded which). The base sequence is TGTGCCAGCAACAGGATCGGGACAGGGCCAGATACGCAGTATTTT. Its protein is CASNRIGTGPDTQYF.